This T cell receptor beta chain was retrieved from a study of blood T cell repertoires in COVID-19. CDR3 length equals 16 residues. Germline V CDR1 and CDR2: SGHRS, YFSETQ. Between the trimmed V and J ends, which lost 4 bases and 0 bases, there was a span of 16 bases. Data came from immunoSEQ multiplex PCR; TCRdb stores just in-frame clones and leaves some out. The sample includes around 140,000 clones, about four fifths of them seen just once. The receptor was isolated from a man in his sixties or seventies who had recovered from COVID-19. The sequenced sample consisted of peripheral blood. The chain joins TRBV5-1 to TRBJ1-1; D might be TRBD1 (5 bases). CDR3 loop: CASSGGGIPLNTEAFF. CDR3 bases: TGCGCCAGCAGCGGGGGGGGAATCCCCCTGAACACTGAAGCTTTCTTT.